The sequence of this T cell receptor (beta chain) was determined in a study of blood T cell repertoires in COVID-19. Study background: In each case, the material was cDNA or gDNA derived from T cells, B-cell-depleted T cells, or PBMCs.

The CDR3 consists of 14 residues. V lost 2 bases and J 0 bases, leaving 6 bases between the germline ends. Germline-derived CDR1 and CDR2 are MNHEY and SVGAGI. Original processing notes: The authors estimated nucleated cell counts from reference gene primer amplification. The method was immunoSEQ multiplex PCR; TCRdb's version includes in-frame clones alone and lacks a portion of them. The V and J calls and the clone size are those of that table, but D and trimming were determined from the DNA. This sample has 90,000 to 130,000 clones, with roughly 80% found just once. The rearrangement joins TRBV6-5 to TRBJ2-3, with D hard to call. The sample taken for sequencing was peripheral blood. The sequence was collected from a man between 65 and 85 years old with acute or convalescent COVID-19. CDR3 coding DNA: TGTGCCAGCAGTTACCTCGGGAGCACAGATACGCAGTATTTT. As protein: CASSYLGSTDTQYF.